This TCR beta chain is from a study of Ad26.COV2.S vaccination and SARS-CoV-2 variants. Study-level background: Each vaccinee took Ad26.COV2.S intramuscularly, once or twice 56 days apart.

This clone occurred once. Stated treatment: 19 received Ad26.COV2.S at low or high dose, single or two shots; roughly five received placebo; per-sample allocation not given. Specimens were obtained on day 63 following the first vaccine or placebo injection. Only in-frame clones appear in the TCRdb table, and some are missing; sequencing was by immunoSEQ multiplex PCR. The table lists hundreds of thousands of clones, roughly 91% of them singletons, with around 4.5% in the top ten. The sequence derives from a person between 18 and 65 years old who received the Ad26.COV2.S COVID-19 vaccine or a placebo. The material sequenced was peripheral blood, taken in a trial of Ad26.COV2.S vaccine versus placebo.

The CDR3 here is CASSYRPDTGELFF. As DNA, the CDR3 is TGTGCCAGCAGTTACCGCCCGGACACCGGGGAGCTGTTTTTT. This chain connects TRBV6-5 to TRBJ2-2; D is ambiguous. Trimming left V 2 bases short and J 3 bases short, with 7 bases between. The germline gives CDR1 MNHEY, CDR2 SVGAGI. This CDR3 spans 14 amino acids.